Sequencing of this TCR beta chain was carried out in a study of T cell responses to AZD1222 COVID-19 vaccine. Whole-study findings and limits: Reportedly, close to half of spike-specific TCRs are directed against unmutated variant regions. The study sampled repertoires only after the peak T cell response.

The table came from immunoSEQ multiplex PCR; TCRdb's copy has only in-frame clones and leaves some out. The sample comprises some 160,000 clones, around 88% of which are singletons, and around 0.99% rests with the top ten. Details on this clone: Its antigen remains unidentified.

This CDR3 region has 13 residues. V was shortened by 3 bases and J by 7 bases, with 13 bases between the two germline ends. Material: peripheral blood, obtained 28 days after the second AZD1222 dose. The sequence derives from an adult who received the AZD1222 COVID-19 vaccine. The genes are TRBV12-3 or TRBV12-4 and TRBJ2-7; weak D call: TRBD2 (5 bases). The chain's CDR3 is CASSFAFGGEQYF. CDR3 nucleotide sequence: TGTGCCAGCAGTTTTGCATTTGGAGGAGAGCAGTACTTC.